Shown below are 10 T cell receptor beta chains from a single sample sequenced in a study of cytomegalovirus exposure and HLA in healthy donors. TCRdb's table, derived via immunoSEQ multiplex PCR, lists solely in-frame clones and lacks some. Of 150,000 to 200,000 clones listed, about 89% are singletons. Sample: PBMCs. These receptors originate from a man younger than 45 in good health and CMV-seropositive.

The rearrangement joins TRBV6-1 to TRBJ2-7; 8 bases are a match to TRBD1. Germline CDR1 reads MNHNS; CDR2 reads SASEGT. The V gene end was trimmed by 4 bases and the J gene end by 0 bases; junction bases not matched to a gene: 5. The CDR3 consists of 15 residues. The CDR3 protein is CASSAGTGVSYEQYF. CDR3 nucleotide sequence: TGTGCCAGCAGTGCCGGGACAGGTGTCTCCTACGAGCAGTACTTC.

This chain uses TRBV6-5 with TRBJ1-3; a possible D gene is TRBD1 (6 bases). V was trimmed by 4 bases and J by 2 bases, leaving 9 bases between them. This CDR3 comprises 14 residues. Germline CDR1 reads MNHEY; CDR2 reads SVGAGI. CDR3 protein: CASSSAGAGNTIYF. The CDR3 DNA reads as TGTGCCAGCAGTTCCGCAGGGGCTGGAAACACCATATATTTT.

This chain uses TRBV28 with TRBJ1-6; D is unclear. V lost 8 bases and J lost 8, with 13 bases in between. CDR3 length: 13 residues. Germline V lookup: CDR1 MDHEN, CDR2 SYDVKM. This CDR3 is CASLAQAHSPLHF. The CDR3 coding sequence is TGTGCCAGCCTGGCGCAGGCTCATTCACCCCTCCACTTT.

J is TRBJ2-3 and V is TRBV11-2; possibly TRBD1 for D (6 bases). V was clipped by 6 bases and J by 5 bases, with 18 bases between them. This CDR3 has 15 residues. Germline values: CDR1 SGHAT, CDR2 FQNNGV. This CDR3 reads CASRTLGARGDTQYF. CDR3 bases: TGTGCCAGCAGAACCCTAGGGGCCAGGGGAGATACGCAGTATTTT.

This clone was observed a single time. This chain connects TRBV2 to TRBJ2-1; D gene uncertain. Deletions cut 6 bases from V and 1 base from J, with 13 bases between. CDR3 size: 15 residues. Germline V gene lookup returns CDR1 SNHLY and CDR2 FYNNEI. The CDR3 coding sequence is TGTGCCAGCAGGATTGAGAAGGCTTCCTACAATGAGCAGTTCTTC. Translation: CASRIEKASYNEQFF.

This chain links TRBV19 with TRBJ2-7; 12 bases align to TRBD2. This CDR3 contains 16 residues. Germline V lookup: CDR1 LNHDA, CDR2 SQIVND (reference sequence). The V segment lost 3 bases and the J segment 3 bases; nucleotides outside the gene matches: 6. The CDR3 loop is CASSMPRTSGDYEQYF. The CDR3 DNA follows: TGTGCCAGTAGTATGCCCCGGACTAGCGGGGACTACGAGCAGTACTTC.

The chain couples TRBV6-1 to TRBJ2-7, with D perhaps being TRBD1 or TRBD2 (5 bases each). This CDR3 has 14 residues. V was trimmed by 7 bases and J by 0 bases, leaving 13 bases between them. Germline CDR1 and CDR2: MNHNS and SASEGT. This chain's CDR3 is CASMRGTRSYEQYF. In nucleotides, the CDR3 is TGTGCCAGCATGAGAGGGACCCGCTCCTACGAGCAGTACTTC.

V is TRBV5-4 and J is TRBJ1-1; D uncertain. Trimming pared 2 bases from V and 1 base from J, leaving 3 bases between. The germline V gene encodes CDR1 SGHNT and CDR2 YYREEE (reference sequence). This CDR3 spans 12 amino acids. The CDR3 DNA is TGTGCCAGCAGCTTTTGGAACACTGAAGCTTTCTTT. Its translation is CASSFWNTEAFF.

The rearrangement uses TRBV6-4 and TRBJ1-1, with D unclear. The CDR3 consists of 15 residues. Trimming cost V 5 bases and J 4 bases, with 17 bases left between them. The V gene's germline CDR1 is MRHNA and CDR2 SNTAGT. CDR3: CASSLTPDGITEAFF. The CDR3 nucleotides are TGTGCCAGCAGTTTGACGCCCGACGGCATCACTGAAGCTTTCTTT.

The chain joins TRBV2 to TRBJ2-5; a weak D match, TRBD2 (5 bases). The V gene lost 0 bases and the J gene lost 5 bases, with 10 bases spanning the gap. In germline, CDR1 is SNHLY, CDR2 FYNNEI. The CDR3 is made up of 14 amino acids. The CDR3 region is CASSEALPGETQYF. As DNA, the CDR3 is TGTGCCAGCAGTGAAGCGCTTCCGGGGGAGACCCAGTACTTC.